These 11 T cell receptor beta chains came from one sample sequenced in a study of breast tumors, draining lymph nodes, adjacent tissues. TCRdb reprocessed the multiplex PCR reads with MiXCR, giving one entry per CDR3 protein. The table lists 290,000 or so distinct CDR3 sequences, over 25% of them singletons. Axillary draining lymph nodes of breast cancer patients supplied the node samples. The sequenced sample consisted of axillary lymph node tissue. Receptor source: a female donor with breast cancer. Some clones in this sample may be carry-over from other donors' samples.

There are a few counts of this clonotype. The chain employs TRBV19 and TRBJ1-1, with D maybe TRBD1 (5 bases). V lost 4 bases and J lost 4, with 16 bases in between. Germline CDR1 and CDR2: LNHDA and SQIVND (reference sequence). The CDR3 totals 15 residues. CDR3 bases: TGTGCCAGTAGTAGCGAGGGCAGGGCCGGCACTGAAGCTTTCTTT. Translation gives CASSSEGRAGTEAFF.

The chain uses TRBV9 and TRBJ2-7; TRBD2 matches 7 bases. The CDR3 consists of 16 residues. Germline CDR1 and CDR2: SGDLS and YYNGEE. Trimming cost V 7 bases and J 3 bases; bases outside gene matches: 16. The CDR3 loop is CASGGRGEGLYYEQYF. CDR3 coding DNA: TGTGCCAGCGGTGGCCGGGGGGAGGGCCTCTACTACGAGCAGTACTTC.

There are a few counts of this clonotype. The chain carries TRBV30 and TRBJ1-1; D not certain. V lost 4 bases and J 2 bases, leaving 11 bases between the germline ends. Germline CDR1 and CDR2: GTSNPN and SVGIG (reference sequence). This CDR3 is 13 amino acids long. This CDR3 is CAWTFGVNTEAFF. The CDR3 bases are TGTGCCTGGACCTTTGGAGTTAACACTGAAGCTTTCTTT.

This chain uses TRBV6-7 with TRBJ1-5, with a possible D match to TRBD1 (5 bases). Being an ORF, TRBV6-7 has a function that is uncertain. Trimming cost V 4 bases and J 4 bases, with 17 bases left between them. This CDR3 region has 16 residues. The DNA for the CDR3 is TGTGCCAGCAGTTGCTCTCAGGGAGGGTTGAATCAGCCCCAGCATTTT. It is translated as CASSCSQGGLNQPQHF.

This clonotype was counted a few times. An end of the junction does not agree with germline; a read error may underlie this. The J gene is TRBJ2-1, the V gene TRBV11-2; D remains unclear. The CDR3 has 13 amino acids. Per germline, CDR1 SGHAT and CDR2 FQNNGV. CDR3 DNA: TGTGCCAGCAGCCACACTTCCTACACTGAGCAGTTCTTC. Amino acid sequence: CASSHTSYTEQFF. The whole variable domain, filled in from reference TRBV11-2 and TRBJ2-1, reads EAGVAQSPRYKIIEKRQSVAFWCNPISGHATLYWYQQILGQGPKLLIQFQNNGVVDDSQLPKDRFSAERLKGVDSTLKIQPAKLEDSAVYLCASSHTSYTEQFFGPGTRLTVL.

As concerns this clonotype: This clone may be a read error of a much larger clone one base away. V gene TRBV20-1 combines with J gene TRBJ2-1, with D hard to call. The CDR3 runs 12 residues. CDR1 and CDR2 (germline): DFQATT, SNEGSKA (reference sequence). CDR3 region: CSARRDNNEPFF. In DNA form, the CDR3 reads TGCAGTGCTAGAAGGGATAACAATGAGCCGTTCTTC.

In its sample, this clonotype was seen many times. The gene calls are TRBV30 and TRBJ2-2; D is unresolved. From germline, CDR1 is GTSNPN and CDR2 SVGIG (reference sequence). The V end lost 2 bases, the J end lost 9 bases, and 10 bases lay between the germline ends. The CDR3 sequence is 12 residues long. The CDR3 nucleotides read TGTGCCTGGAGTCAGGCGTACCGGGAGCTGTTTTTT. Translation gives CAWSQAYRELFF.

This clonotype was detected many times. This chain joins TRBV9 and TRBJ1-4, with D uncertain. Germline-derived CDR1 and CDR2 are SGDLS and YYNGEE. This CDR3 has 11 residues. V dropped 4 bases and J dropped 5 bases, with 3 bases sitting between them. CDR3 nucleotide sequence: TGTGCCAGCAGCCCCAATGAAAAACTGTTTTTT. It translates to CASSPNEKLFF.

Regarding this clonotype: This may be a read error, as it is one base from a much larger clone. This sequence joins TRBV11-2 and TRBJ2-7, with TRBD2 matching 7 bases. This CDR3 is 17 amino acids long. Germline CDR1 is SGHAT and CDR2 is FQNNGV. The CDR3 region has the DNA TGTGCCAGCAGCTTAGGGGGAGGGACCAGCATCTCCTACGAGCAGTGCTTC. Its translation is CASSLGGGTSISYEQCF.

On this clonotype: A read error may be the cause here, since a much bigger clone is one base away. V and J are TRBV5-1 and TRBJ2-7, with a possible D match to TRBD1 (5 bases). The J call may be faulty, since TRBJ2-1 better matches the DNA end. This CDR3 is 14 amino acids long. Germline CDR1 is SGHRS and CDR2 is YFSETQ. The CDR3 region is CACSLDIMSGEQFF. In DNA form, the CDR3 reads TGCGCCTGCAGCCTGGACATTATGTCAGGCGAGCAGTTCTTC.

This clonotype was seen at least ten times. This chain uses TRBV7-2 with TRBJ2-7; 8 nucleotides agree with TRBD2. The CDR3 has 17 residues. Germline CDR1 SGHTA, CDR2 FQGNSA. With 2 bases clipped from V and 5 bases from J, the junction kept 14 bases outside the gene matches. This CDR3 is CASSLSHAGAGAHEQYF. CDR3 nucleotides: TGTGCCAGCAGCTTATCACACGCCGGAGCGGGAGCTCACGAGCAGTACTTC.